Listed here are 2 T cell receptor beta chains from one sample, sequenced in a study of T-cell memory formation after mild COVID-19. TCRdb re-analysed the 5' RACE reads in MiXCR, keeping a single row per CDR3 protein. The sample has about 320,000 distinct CDR3 sequences, more than 13% seen once. Input material: PBMCs or a T cell subset sorted from them (not recorded which). These TCRs come from a man between 18 and 35 years old who had mild COVID-19 (a few samples of this study predate the infection). Cell type and time point are not known.

The chain has TRBV4-1 and TRBJ2-5; TRBD2 matches 8 bases. Germline V gene data show CDR1 as MGHRA and CDR2 as YSYEKL. CDR3 length: 15 residues. The V gene end was trimmed by 0 bases and the J gene end by 9 bases; junction bases not matched to a gene: 9. This CDR3 reads CASSQDKLAGMAQYF. Here the CDR3 DNA reads TGCGCCAGCAGCCAAGATAAGCTAGCGGGCATGGCCCAGTACTTC.

This clonotype has only a few counts. The rearrangement links TRBV9 to TRBJ2-2, with a weak D call TRBD1 (6 bases). The CDR3 sequence is 14 residues long. V was cut by 3 bases and J by 6 bases, with 12 bases left in between. Germline-derived CDR1 and CDR2 are SGDLS and YYNGEE. The CDR3 DNA reads as TGTGCCAGCAGCGGGCAGGGGTATGCCGGGGAGCTGTTTTTT. This sequence encodes CASSGQGYAGELFF.